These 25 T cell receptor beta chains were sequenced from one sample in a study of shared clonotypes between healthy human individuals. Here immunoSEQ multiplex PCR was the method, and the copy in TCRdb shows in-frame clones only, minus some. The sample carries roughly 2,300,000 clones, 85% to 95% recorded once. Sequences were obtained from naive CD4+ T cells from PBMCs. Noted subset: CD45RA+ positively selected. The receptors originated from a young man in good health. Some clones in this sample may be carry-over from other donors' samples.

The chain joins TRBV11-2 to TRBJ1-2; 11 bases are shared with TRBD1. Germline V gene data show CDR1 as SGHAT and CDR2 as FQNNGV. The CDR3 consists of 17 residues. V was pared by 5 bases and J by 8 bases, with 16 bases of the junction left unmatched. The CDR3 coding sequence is TGTGCCAGCAGCCCGACCCGACACGGGACAGGGGGATACGGCTACACCTTC. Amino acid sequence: CASSPTRHGTGGYGYTF.

The CDR3 protein is CASSPGTSGSAEQFF. CDR3 sequence (DNA): TGCGCCAGCAGCCCAGGGACTAGCGGGAGTGCTGAGCAGTTCTTC. This chain links TRBV5-1 with TRBJ2-1; 14 bases are a match to TRBD2. CDR1 and CDR2 from the germline V gene are SGHRS and YFSETQ. The CDR3 extends over 15 amino acids. The V and J ends lost 4 bases and 9 bases, in that order; junction bases with no gene match: 6.

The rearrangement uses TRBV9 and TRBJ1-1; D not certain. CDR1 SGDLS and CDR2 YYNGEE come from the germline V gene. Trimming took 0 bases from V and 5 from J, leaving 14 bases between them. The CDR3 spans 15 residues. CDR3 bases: TGTGCCAGCAGCGTAGCCCTAGGTGGGTGGACTGAAGCTTTCTTT. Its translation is CASSVALGGWTEAFF.

This chain's CDR3 is CASRQGYYGYTF. The DNA for the CDR3 is TGTGCCAGCAGGCAGGGGTACTATGGCTACACCTTC. This rearrangement joins TRBV27 to TRBJ1-2, with D perhaps matching TRBD1 (6 bases). This CDR3 has 12 residues. Germline V gives CDR1 MNHEY, CDR2 SMNVEV (reference sequence). Trimming took off 6 bases at V and 3 bases at J, with 8 bases between the two ends.

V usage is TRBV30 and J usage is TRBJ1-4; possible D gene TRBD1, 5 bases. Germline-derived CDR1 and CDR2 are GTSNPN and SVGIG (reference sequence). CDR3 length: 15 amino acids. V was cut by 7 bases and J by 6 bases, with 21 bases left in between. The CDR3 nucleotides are TGTGCCTCAACACGTGCCGGGACGGCCGATGAAAAACTGTTTTTT. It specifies CASTRAGTADEKLFF.

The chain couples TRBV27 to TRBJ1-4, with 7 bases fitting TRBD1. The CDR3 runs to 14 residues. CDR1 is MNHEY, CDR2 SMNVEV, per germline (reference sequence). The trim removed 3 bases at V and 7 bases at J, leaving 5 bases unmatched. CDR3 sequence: CASSFNRGAEKLFF. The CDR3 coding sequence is TGTGCCAGCAGTTTTAACAGGGGTGCTGAAAAACTGTTTTTT.

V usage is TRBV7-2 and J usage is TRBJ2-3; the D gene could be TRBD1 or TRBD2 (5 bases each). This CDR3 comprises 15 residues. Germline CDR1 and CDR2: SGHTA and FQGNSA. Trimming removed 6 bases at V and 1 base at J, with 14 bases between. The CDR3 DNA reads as TGTGCCAGCAGTTTCCGAAGGGGAGGCACAGATACGCAGTATTTT. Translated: CASSFRRGGTDTQYF. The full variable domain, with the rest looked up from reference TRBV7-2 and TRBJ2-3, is GAGVSQSPSNKVTEKGKDVELRCDPISGHTALYWYRQSLGQGLEFLIYFQGNSAPDKSGLPSDRFSAERTGGSVSTLTIQRTQQEDSAVYLCASSFRRGGTDTQYFGPGTRLTVL.

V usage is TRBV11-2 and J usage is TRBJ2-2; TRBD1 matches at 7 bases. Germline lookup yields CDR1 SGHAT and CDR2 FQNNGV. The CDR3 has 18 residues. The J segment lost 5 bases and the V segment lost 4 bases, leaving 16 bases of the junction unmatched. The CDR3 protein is CASSSPSGQKAVTGELFF. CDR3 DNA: TGTGCCAGCAGCTCACCATCGGGACAGAAGGCCGTTACCGGGGAGCTGTTTTTT.

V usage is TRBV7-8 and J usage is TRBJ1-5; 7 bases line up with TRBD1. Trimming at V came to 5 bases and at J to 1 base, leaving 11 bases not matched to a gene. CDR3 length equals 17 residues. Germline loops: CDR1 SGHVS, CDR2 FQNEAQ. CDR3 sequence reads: CASSLSTGRGSNQPQHF. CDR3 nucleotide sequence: TGTGCCAGCAGCCTATCGACAGGGCGAGGAAGCAATCAGCCCCAGCATTTT.

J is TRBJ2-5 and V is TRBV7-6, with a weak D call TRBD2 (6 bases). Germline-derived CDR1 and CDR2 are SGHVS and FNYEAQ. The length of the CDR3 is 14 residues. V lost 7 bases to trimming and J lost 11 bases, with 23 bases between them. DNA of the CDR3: TGTGCCAGCACCCCTGGGCCGACTAGTCGGATTCAGTACTTC. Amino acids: CASTPGPTSRIQYF.

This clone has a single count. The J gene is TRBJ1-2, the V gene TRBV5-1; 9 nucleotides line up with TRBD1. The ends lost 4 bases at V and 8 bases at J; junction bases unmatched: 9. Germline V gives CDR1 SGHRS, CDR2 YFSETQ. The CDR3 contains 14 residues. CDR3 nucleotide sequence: TGCGCCAGCAGCCCAGGGACAGGGTCTATGGGCTACACCTTC. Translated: CASSPGTGSMGYTF.

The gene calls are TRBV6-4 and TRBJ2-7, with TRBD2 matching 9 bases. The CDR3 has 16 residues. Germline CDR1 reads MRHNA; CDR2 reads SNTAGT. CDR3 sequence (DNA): TGTGCAACTAGATGGAGGGGTAGCGGGAGATCCGACGAGCAGTACTTC. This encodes CATRWRGSGRSDEQYF.

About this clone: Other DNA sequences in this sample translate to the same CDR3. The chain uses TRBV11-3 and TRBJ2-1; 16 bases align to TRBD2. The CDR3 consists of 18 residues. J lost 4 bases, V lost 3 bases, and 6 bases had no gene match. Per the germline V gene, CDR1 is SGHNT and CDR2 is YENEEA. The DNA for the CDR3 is TGTGCCAGCAGCTTGGGACTAGCGGGAGGGCGGGGGTACAATGAGCAGTTCTTC. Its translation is CASSLGLAGGRGYNEQFF.

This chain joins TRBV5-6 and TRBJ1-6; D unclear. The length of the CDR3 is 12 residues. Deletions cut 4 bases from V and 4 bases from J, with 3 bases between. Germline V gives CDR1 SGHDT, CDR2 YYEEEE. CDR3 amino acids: CASSRYNSPLHF. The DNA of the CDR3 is TGTGCCAGCAGCCGATATAATTCACCCCTCCACTTT. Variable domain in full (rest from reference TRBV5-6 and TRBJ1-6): DAGVTQSPTHLIKTRGQQVTLRCSPKSGHDTVSWYQQALGQGPQFIFQYYEEEERQRGNFPDRFSGHQFPNYSSELNVNALLLGDSALYLCASSRYNSPLHFGNGTRLTVT.

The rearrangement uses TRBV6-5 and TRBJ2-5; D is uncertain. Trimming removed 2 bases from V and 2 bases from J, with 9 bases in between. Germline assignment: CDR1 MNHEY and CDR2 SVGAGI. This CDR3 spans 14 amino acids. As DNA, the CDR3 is TGTGCCAGCAGTTACGGACGGTCGCAAGAGACCCAGTACTTC. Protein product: CASSYGRSQETQYF.

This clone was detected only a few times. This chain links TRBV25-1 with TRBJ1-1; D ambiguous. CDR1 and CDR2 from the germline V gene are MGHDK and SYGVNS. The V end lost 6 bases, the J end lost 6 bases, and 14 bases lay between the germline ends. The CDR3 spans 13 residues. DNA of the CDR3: TGTGCCAGCAGCGACCCAGGAGTCCCTGAAGCTTTCTTT. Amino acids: CASSDPGVPEAFF.

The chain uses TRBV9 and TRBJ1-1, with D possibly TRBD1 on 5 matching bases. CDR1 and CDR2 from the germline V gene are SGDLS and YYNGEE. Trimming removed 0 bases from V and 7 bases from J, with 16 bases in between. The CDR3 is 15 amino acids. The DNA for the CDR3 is TGTGCCAGCAGCGTAGAGATGGGGGAGTGGGGTGAAGCTTTCTTT. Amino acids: CASSVEMGEWGEAFF.

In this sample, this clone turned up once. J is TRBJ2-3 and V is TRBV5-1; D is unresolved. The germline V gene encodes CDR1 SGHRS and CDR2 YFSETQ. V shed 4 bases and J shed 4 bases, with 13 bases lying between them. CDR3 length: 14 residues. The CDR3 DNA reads TGCGCCAGCAGCGATTGGGATCGGGCAGATACGCAGTATTTT. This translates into CASSDWDRADTQYF.

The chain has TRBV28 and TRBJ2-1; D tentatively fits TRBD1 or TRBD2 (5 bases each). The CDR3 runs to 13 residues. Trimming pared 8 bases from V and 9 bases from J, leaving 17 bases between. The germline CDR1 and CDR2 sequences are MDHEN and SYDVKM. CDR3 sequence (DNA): TGTGCCAGCGCTGTTATCGGGGCGCGTGAGCAGTTCTTC. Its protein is CASAVIGAREQFF.

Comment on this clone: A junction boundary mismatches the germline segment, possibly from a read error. CDR3 protein: CASTSGRAGGPMLF. CDR3 DNA: TGTGCCAGCACCTCGGGGCGAGCGGGAGGCCCCATGCTCTTC. The rearrangement joins TRBV6-5 to TRBJ2-1, with 9 positions matching TRBD2. Germline CDR1 MNHEY, CDR2 SVGAGI. The CDR3 has 14 residues.

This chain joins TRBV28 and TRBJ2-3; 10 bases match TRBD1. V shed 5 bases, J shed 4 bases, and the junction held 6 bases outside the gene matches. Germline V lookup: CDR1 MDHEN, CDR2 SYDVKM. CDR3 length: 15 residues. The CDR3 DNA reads TGTGCCAGCAGTACGACAGGGGGCTCTCCAGATACGCAGTATTTT. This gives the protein CASSTTGGSPDTQYF. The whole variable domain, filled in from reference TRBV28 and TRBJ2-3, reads DVKVTQSSRYLVKRTGEKVFLECVQDMDHENMFWYRQDPGLGLRLIYFSYDVKMKEKGDIPEGYSVSREKKERFSLILESASTNQTSMYLCASSTTGGSPDTQYFGPGTRLTVL.

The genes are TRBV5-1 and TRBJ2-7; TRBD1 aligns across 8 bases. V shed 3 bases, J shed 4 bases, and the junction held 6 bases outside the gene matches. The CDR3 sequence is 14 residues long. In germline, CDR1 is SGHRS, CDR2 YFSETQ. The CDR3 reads CASSSGQVFYEQYF. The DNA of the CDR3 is TGCGCCAGCAGCTCGGGACAGGTTTTTTACGAGCAGTACTTC.

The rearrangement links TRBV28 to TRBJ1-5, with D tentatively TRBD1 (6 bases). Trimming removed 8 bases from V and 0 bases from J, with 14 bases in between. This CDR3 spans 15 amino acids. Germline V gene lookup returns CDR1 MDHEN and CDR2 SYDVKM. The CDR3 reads CASVGGDYSNQPQHF. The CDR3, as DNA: TGTGCCAGCGTAGGGGGGGACTATAGCAATCAGCCCCAGCATTTT.

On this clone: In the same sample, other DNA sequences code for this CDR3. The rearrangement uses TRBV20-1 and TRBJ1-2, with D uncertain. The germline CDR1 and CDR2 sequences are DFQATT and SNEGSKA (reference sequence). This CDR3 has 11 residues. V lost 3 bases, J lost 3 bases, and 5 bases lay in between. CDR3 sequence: CSARTDYGYTF. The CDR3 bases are TGCAGTGCTAGGACCGACTATGGCTACACCTTC.

The CDR3 reads CASSLAGAALGGTDTQYF. As DNA, the CDR3 is TGTGCCAGCAGCTTAGCCGGAGCGGCGTTAGGAGGCACAGATACGCAGTATTTT. The chain couples TRBV7-2 to TRBJ2-3; D might be TRBD2 (5 bases). CDR3 length: 18 amino acids. The ends were cut back, 0 bases at V and 1 base at J, with 17 bases in the middle. Germline V gene lookup returns CDR1 SGHTA and CDR2 FQGNSA.